Listed below are T cell receptor beta chains from one sample, sequenced in a study of blood T cell repertoires in COVID-19. Profiling relied on immunoSEQ multiplex PCR, and the TCRdb table lists in-frame clones only, not all of them. This table holds approximately 270,000 clones, approximately 85% found once. Sequenced input: peripheral blood. All receptors come from a woman in her sixties or seventies with acute or convalescent COVID-19. The CDR3 runs from the conserved cysteine through the conserved F or W. The order of the fields is V gene, D gene, J gene, clone size, CDR3 DNA, CDR3 protein. The D gene is left open where the match is weak. A clone size is listed for some rows: how often the clone was seen (once, few, many), or a class if it is expanded.

>TRBV12-3/TRBV12-4|-|TRBJ2-1|-
TGTGCCAGCAGTTTAGGGGAGGTGTATGAGCAGTTCTTC
CASSLGEVYEQFF
>TRBV19|TRBD1|TRBJ1-1|few
TGTGCCAGTAGGGCCGGGACAGGGAGCCGAGCTTTCTTT
CASRAGTGSRAFF
>TRBV6-5|TRBD2|TRBJ2-1|-
TGTGCCAGCAGAGGACTAGCGGGGTACAATGAGCAGTTCTTC
CASRGLAGYNEQFF
>TRBV3-1/TRBV3-2|-|TRBJ2-7|-
TGTGCCAGCAGCCAAGAAGGGGCAGCAAGAACCTACGAGCAGTACTTC
CASSQEGAARTYEQYF
>TRBV20-1|TRBD1|TRBJ2-2|-
TGCAGTGCTAGTCAGGGGGCATCGAACACCGGGGAGCTGTTTTTT
CSASQGASNTGELFF
>TRBV2|-|TRBJ2-7|-
TGTGCCAGCGCAGTAGCCGTCTCCTACGAGCAGTACTTC
CASAVAVSYEQYF
>TRBV5-4|-|TRBJ2-1|-
TGTGCCAGCAGCCAACTAGCTGAGAAGAACAATGAGCAGTTCTTC
CASSQLAEKNNEQFF
>TRBV7-3|-|TRBJ2-1|-
TGTGCCAGCAGCTTGGGCGGGTTCAACAATGAGCAGTTCTTC
CASSLGGFNNEQFF
>TRBV7-3|-|TRBJ2-1|-
TGTGCCAGCAGGCAACAGGGCGATGAGCAGTTCTTC
CASRQQGDEQFF
>TRBV4-1|-|TRBJ2-1|-
TGCGCCAGCAGCCAAGGGAGTAGCGACCAACGTAATGAGCAGTTCTTC
CASSQGSSDQRNEQFF
>TRBV6-5|-|TRBJ2-1|-
TGTGCCAGCAGTTACTCGGGCGGAGGCTACAATGAGCAGTTCTTC
CASSYSGGGYNEQFF
>TRBV5-5|-|TRBJ1-2|-
TGTGCCAGCAGCCAACTACAGGCCCTCTATGGCTACACCTTC
CASSQLQALYGYTF